The rows below give T cell receptor beta chains drawn from one sample of a study of cytomegalovirus exposure and HLA in healthy donors. Assay used: immunoSEQ multiplex PCR; TCRdb lists only in-frame clones, some missing. The sample consists of 85,000 to 130,000 clones, 70% to 80% of them appearing once. The specimen sequenced was PBMCs. These receptors were collected from a boy between 10 and 17 years old in good health and CMV-seronegative. The CDR3 runs from the conserved cysteine through the conserved F or W. Fields, in order: V gene, CDR3 protein.

V: TRBV5-6; CDR3: CASSEDMINGYTF
V: TRBV9; CDR3: CASGGQGRNQPQHF
V: TRBV30; CDR3: CARSGGLGTEAFF
V: TRBV4-1; CDR3: CASSQVFVDRENSPLHF
V: TRBV7-9; CDR3: CASSRQGNEKLFF
V: TRBV7-2; CDR3: CASSLGPRGQNIQYF
V: TRBV28; CDR3: CASSLGDRENQPQHF
V: TRBV7-2; CDR3: CASSPVPGQGAGDYGYTF
V: TRBV30; CDR3: CAWSVGPGLAEEQYF
V: TRBV28; CDR3: CASSPSGEGNQPQHF
V: TRBV5-4; CDR3: CASSFGTSASEAFF
V: TRBV6-5; CDR3: CASSNTGGSYGYTF
V: TRBV7-9; CDR3: CASKGAGFHNEQFF
V: TRBV5-6; CDR3: CASRRDNRGAYEQYF
V: TRBV7-6; CDR3: CASSTNSGGYTF
V: TRBV11-2; CDR3: CASSLTFGSLSQPQHF
V: TRBV5-1; CDR3: CASSPQGFTEAFF
V: TRBV28; CDR3: CASSAGSLSYEQYF
V: TRBV5-1; CDR3: CASSLAPVTADTQYF
V: TRBV5-6; CDR3: CASSLAGGALAEAFF
V: TRBV9; CDR3: CASSGRGQGGETQYF
V: TRBV7-6; CDR3: CASSLGQGANQPQHF
V: TRBV6-6; CDR3: CASRRGQGNQPQHF
V: TRBV19; CDR3: CASMRASGSQVTQYF
V: TRBV6-5; CDR3: CASGPGTARRYEQYF
V: TRBV10-3; CDR3: CAISGLAPRYQPQHF
V: TRBV7-9; CDR3: CASSLVGSLNGYTF
V: TRBV10-1; CDR3: CASSGQGHWEQYF
V: TRBV5-1; CDR3: CASRSAPLAGATYEQYF
V: TRBV27; CDR3: CASSSGTAQSKAFF
V: TRBV25-1; CDR3: CASSTTGQGAEQYF
V: TRBV6-1; CDR3: CASSTRREADTQYF
V: TRBV10-3; CDR3: CAISWTSGNTGELFF
V: TRBV7-9; CDR3: CASSIEALNTEAFF
V: TRBV9; CDR3: CASSVGDRLAGTYEQYF
V: TRBV5-4; CDR3: CASSLAGSYEQYF
V: TRBV30; CDR3: CAWSVSDTEAFF
V: TRBV7-9; CDR3: CASTEQGAVNTEAFF
V: TRBV11-3; CDR3: CASSLGSPVTDTQYF